The 30 T cell receptor beta chains reported below all come from one sample, sequenced in a study of beta chain features in type 1 diabetes. Investigators reverse transcribed all isolated RNA, so they sequenced expressed TCRB transcripts. Clones were sequenced by immunoSEQ multiplex PCR, and TCRdb holds only the in-frame ones, with some missing. The sample holds about 210,000 clones, roughly a tenth seen once. The material sequenced was central memory CD4+ T cells from blood. Receptors were obtained from a man aged 18 to 30 in good health.

CDR3 in amino acids: CAWSVRDGNTIYF. CDR3 nucleotides: TGTGCCTGGAGTGTGAGGGATGGAAACACCATATATTTT. The gene calls are TRBV30 and TRBJ1-3; D is unresolved. The CDR3 runs 13 residues. The germline V gene has CDR1 GTSNPN and CDR2 SVGIG (reference sequence). Trimming left V 0 bases short and J 3 bases short, with 6 bases between.

This clone showed up just a few times. The V call is TRBV4-3, the J call TRBJ2-7; unclear D gene. Germline-derived CDR1 and CDR2 are LGHNA and YSLEER. Trimming took 0 bases from V and 0 from J, leaving 12 bases between them. The CDR3 runs to 16 residues. Here the CDR3 DNA reads TGCGCCAGCAGCCAAGAGTATCCCGCTAGCTCCTACGAGCAGTACTTC. Amino acids: CASSQEYPASSYEQYF.

The V gene is TRBV10-3, the J gene TRBJ2-3; D is perhaps TRBD1 or TRBD2 (5 bases each). The CDR3 contains 15 residues. Trimming stripped 8 bases from V and 0 bases from J, with 15 bases between. Germline lookup yields CDR1 ENHRY and CDR2 SYGVKD. The CDR3 spells CAISPYGGSTDTQYF. The CDR3, as DNA: TGTGCCATCTCCCCTTATGGGGGAAGCACAGATACGCAGTATTTT.

This clone was counted between two and nine times. CDR3 region: CASSQALRNTGELFF. In DNA, the CDR3 is TGCGCCAGCAGCCAGGCGCTTAGGAACACCGGGGAGCTGTTTTTT. The J gene is TRBJ2-2, the V gene TRBV4-1, with no clear D. Germline assignment: CDR1 MGHRA and CDR2 YSYEKL. V was trimmed by 3 bases and J by 1 base, leaving 9 bases between them. CDR3 length equals 15 residues.

The chain couples TRBV5-4 to TRBJ1-1; the D gene is possibly TRBD1 (5 bases). V was clipped by 0 bases and J by 1 base, with 19 bases between them. CDR1 is SGHNT and CDR2 is YYREEE in the germline V gene (reference sequence). This CDR3 contains 18 residues. The CDR3 sequence is CASSLAFGKGVGNTEAFF. CDR3 sequence (DNA): TGTGCCAGCAGCTTGGCCTTCGGGAAAGGGGTCGGGAACACTGAAGCTTTCTTT.

The chain uses TRBV9 and TRBJ1-1; TRBD1 aligns across 8 bases. This CDR3 is 15 amino acids long. CDR1 SGDLS and CDR2 YYNGEE come from the germline V gene. Germline trimming cut 5 bases from V and 1 base from J; bases unmatched to any gene: 7. The CDR3 reads CASSLTGESNTEAFF. The CDR3 nucleotides are TGTGCCAGCAGTCTGACAGGGGAGTCGAACACTGAAGCTTTCTTT. Full variable domain (missing parts from reference TRBV9 and TRBJ1-1): DSGVTQTPKHLITATGQRVTLRCSPRSGDLSVYWYQQSLDQGLQFLIQYYNGEERAKGNILERFSAQQFPDLHSELNLSSLELGDSALYFCASSLTGESNTEAFFGQGTRLTVV.

This chain links TRBV11-1 with TRBJ2-6; D is unclear. Germline assignment: CDR1 SGHAT and CDR2 FQDESV (reference sequence). V gave up 4 bases and J gave up 1 base, with 17 bases separating them. The CDR3 sequence is 18 residues long. The chain's CDR3 is CASSSLDWAASGANVLTF. The CDR3 DNA sequence: TGTGCCAGCAGCTCCCTTGACTGGGCGGCGTCTGGGGCCAACGTCCTGACTTTC.

This clone appeared a few times. The chain has TRBV7-2 and TRBJ2-7; TRBD1 matches at 12 bases. Germline values: CDR1 SGHTA, CDR2 FQGNSA. This CDR3 spans 14 amino acids. V shed 5 bases and J 3 bases; nucleotides not matched to a gene: 2. Here the CDR3 reads CASSRDRGLYEQYF. The CDR3 DNA follows: TGTGCCAGCAGCCGGGACAGGGGGCTCTACGAGCAGTACTTC.

This chain connects TRBV9 to TRBJ2-3, with a weak D call TRBD2 (6 bases). The germline V and J ends were trimmed by 4 bases and 2 bases, with 8 bases remaining between them. The germline V gene has CDR1 SGDLS and CDR2 YYNGEE. The CDR3 is 13 amino acids. CDR3 protein: CASSSDYTDTQYF. Written as DNA, the CDR3 is TGTGCCAGCAGCTCGGACTACACAGATACGCAGTATTTT.

A few counts support this clone. A much larger clonotype is one base distant, so this may be a read error. At the DNA level, this CDR3 is encoded by other sequences in the same sample as well. This rearrangement joins TRBV7-2 to TRBJ2-5, with TRBD2 matching over 7 bases. The CDR3 sequence is 13 residues long. J was trimmed by 4 bases and V by 2 bases; bases with no gene match: 1. The germline V gene encodes CDR1 SGHTA and CDR2 FQGNSA. The CDR3: CASSLREGETQYF. CDR3 nucleotide sequence: TGTGCCAGCAGCTTAAGGGAGGGAGAGACCCAGTACTTC.

The DNA for the CDR3 is TGTGCCAGCAGCTCAAGACAGGGTACCGGGGAGCTGTTTTTT. The encoded protein is CASSSRQGTGELFF. The chain joins TRBV7-2 to TRBJ2-2; 7 bases are shared with TRBD1. The CDR3 is 14 amino acids. Germline trimming cut 4 bases from V and 5 bases from J; bases unmatched to any gene: 4. The germline CDR1 and CDR2 sequences are SGHTA and FQGNSA.

This clone was observed many times. CDR3 bases: TGTGCCACCAGCAGAGATCCCTTCAGTAATCAGCCCCAGCATTTT. This encodes CATSRDPFSNQPQHF. This chain links TRBV15 with TRBJ1-5; D is uncertain. Germline CDR1 and CDR2: LNHNV and YYDKDF (reference sequence). Between the trimmed V and J ends, which lost 0 bases and 4 bases, there was a span of 10 bases. The CDR3 totals 15 residues.

This chain joins TRBV7-6 and TRBJ2-2; 9 positions agree with TRBD2. The CDR3 consists of 15 residues. V trimming: 4 bases; J trimming: 3 bases; junction bases outside the gene matches: 3. Germline V gene sequence: CDR1 SGHVS, CDR2 FNYEAQ. The chain's CDR3 is CASSSTSGYTGELFF. DNA of the CDR3: TGTGCCAGCAGCTCGACTAGCGGATACACCGGGGAGCTGTTTTTT. Looking up the rest from reference TRBV7-6 and TRBJ2-2 gives the full variable domain: GAGVSQSPRYKVTKRGQDVALRCDPISGHVSLYWYRQALGQGPEFLTYFNYEAQQDKSGLPNDRFSAERPEGSISTLTIQRTEQRDSAMYRCASSSTSGYTGELFFGEGSRLTVL.

The rearrangement joins TRBV30 to TRBJ2-5; tentatively, D is TRBD1 or TRBD2 (6 bases each). The V gene's germline CDR1 is GTSNPN and CDR2 SVGIG (reference sequence). The CDR3 covers 14 residues. Trimming left V 5 bases short and J 4 bases short, with 17 bases between. This CDR3 reads CAWAEGGQRETQYF. DNA of the CDR3: TGTGCCTGGGCCGAGGGGGGTCAGCGAGAGACCCAGTACTTC.

The chain couples TRBV6-1 to TRBJ2-1; tentatively, D is TRBD2 (6 bases). V lost 4 bases to trimming and J lost 0 bases, with 7 bases between them. Germline V gene sequence: CDR1 MNHNS, CDR2 SASEGT. The CDR3 loop spans 14 amino acids. CDR3 residues: CASSGDFSYNEQFF. Here the CDR3 DNA reads TGTGCCAGCAGTGGGGACTTCTCCTACAATGAGCAGTTCTTC.

The V and J genes are TRBV30 and TRBJ2-7, with a possible D match to TRBD2 (6 bases). Trimming pared 0 bases from V and 4 bases from J, leaving 19 bases between. There are 16 residues in the CDR3. Germline CDR1 is GTSNPN and CDR2 is SVGIG (reference sequence). For the CDR3, the DNA is TGTGCCTGGAGTGTAGTGGGGGACTCAGCGCCTTACGAGCAGTACTTC. This sequence encodes CAWSVVGDSAPYEQYF.

The chain joins TRBV7-9 to TRBJ2-1, with 7 bases aligning to TRBD2. This CDR3 is built from 14 residues. Germline V lookup: CDR1 SEHNR, CDR2 FQNEAQ (reference sequence). Germline trimming cut 1 base from V and 7 bases from J; bases unmatched to any gene: 4. The CDR3 spells CASSLVGTTNEQFF. The CDR3 DNA reads as TGTGCCAGCAGCTTAGTTGGGACTACGAATGAGCAGTTCTTC.

The table lists this clone with a count of one. V usage is TRBV14 and J usage is TRBJ2-7; the D gene is possibly TRBD1 (6 bases). There are 15 residues in the CDR3. The V gene lost 2 bases and the J gene lost 2 bases, with 13 bases spanning the gap. Germline assignment: CDR1 SGHDN and CDR2 FVKESK. Here the CDR3 DNA reads TGTGCCAGCAGCCAAACAGGGATCCCCCCCTACGAGCAGTACTTC. Translation: CASSQTGIPPYEQYF.

This sequence joins TRBV29-1 and TRBJ2-5; D is undetermined. The CDR3 loop spans 12 amino acids. V gave up 4 bases and J gave up 5 bases, with 11 bases separating them. CDR1 and CDR2 (germline): SQVTM, ANQGSEA. In nucleotides, the CDR3 is TGCAGCGTTGGGGCTGGTTCGGAGACCCAGTACTTC. Translated: CSVGAGSETQYF.

In this sample, this clone turned up many times. Here the CDR3 reads CASSSTSGRSYEQYF. CDR3 DNA: TGTGCCAGCAGCTCAACTAGCGGGAGATCCTACGAGCAGTACTTC. The chain has TRBV11-2 and TRBJ2-7; 11 nucleotides match TRBD2. The junction had 3 bases not matched to a gene; V was cut back by 4 bases and J by 1 base. This CDR3 contains 15 residues. Germline V gene sequence: CDR1 SGHAT, CDR2 FQNNGV.

This clone was found a few times. This chain connects TRBV6-6 to TRBJ1-5, with 7 nucleotides matching TRBD1. The CDR3 totals 15 residues. With V trimmed by 0 bases and J by 6 bases, 5 bases remained unmatched. Per germline, CDR1 MNHNY and CDR2 SVGAGI (reference sequence). In DNA form, the CDR3 reads TGTGCCAGCAGTTACTCGACAGGGTTCGGTCAGCCCCAGCATTTT. Encoded protein: CASSYSTGFGQPQHF.

In this sample, this clone turned up a few times. The V and J genes are TRBV2 and TRBJ2-1; 13 positions match TRBD2. The CDR3 extends over 16 amino acids. Trimming removed 6 bases from V and 10 bases from J; junction bases left unmatched: 12. Per germline, CDR1 SNHLY and CDR2 FYNNEI. In nucleotides, the CDR3 is TGTGCCAGCAGCTTTACGGGACTAGCGGGATCCTGGGAGCAGTTCTTC. As protein: CASSFTGLAGSWEQFF.

There are a few counts of this clone. V and J are TRBV30 and TRBJ1-2; unclear D gene. The CDR3 is 13 amino acids. Trimming took 4 bases from V and 3 from J, leaving 12 bases between them. Germline V gene lookup returns CDR1 GTSNPN and CDR2 SVGIG (reference sequence). The CDR3 region has the DNA TGTGCCTGGATGCAGAACAGATACTATGGCTACACCTTC. Protein product: CAWMQNRYYGYTF.

This clone came up once. The chain has TRBV29-1 and TRBJ2-3; tentative D call: TRBD2 (5 bases). The V and J ends lost 3 bases and 3 bases respectively, with 10 bases between them. The CDR3 contains 13 residues. Germline lookup yields CDR1 SQVTM and CDR2 ANQGSEA. The CDR3 nucleotides read TGCAGCGTTGATCACAGAGGGACAGATACGCAGTATTTT. Protein: CSVDHRGTDTQYF.

V gene TRBV15 combines with J gene TRBJ2-3; 8 nucleotides match TRBD2. This CDR3 has 17 residues. V lost 0 bases, J lost 1 base, and 6 bases stayed unmatched. Germline V gene sequence: CDR1 LNHNV, CDR2 YYDKDF (reference sequence). CDR3 amino acids: CATSRDRLAGRTDTQYF. Here the CDR3 DNA reads TGTGCCACCAGCAGAGATCGCCTAGCGGGTCGCACAGATACGCAGTATTTT.

DNA of the CDR3: TGCGCCAGCAGACGAGAAAGAGAACCTAGGTACGAGCAGTACTTC. It codes for CASRREREPRYEQYF. The chain links TRBV5-1 to TRBJ2-7; D remains unclear. Germline CDR1 SGHRS, CDR2 YFSETQ. V lost 5 bases and J 4 bases, leaving 19 bases between the germline ends. This CDR3 spans 15 amino acids. The variable domain in full, with the rest retrieved from reference TRBV5-1 and TRBJ2-7, is KAGVTQTPRYLIKTRGQQVTLSCSPISGHRSVSWYQQTPGQGLQFLFEYFSETQRNKGNFPGRFSGRQFSNSRSEMNVSTLELGDSALYLCASRREREPRYEQYFGPGTRLTVT.

This clone was picked up a small number of times. The chain carries TRBV29-1 and TRBJ2-3; no reliable D call. Germline CDR1 is SQVTM and CDR2 is ANQGSEA. CDR3 length: 11 amino acids. Deletions cut 6 bases from V and 6 bases from J, with 10 bases between. The CDR3 DNA reads as TGCAGCGTGACCTCCTGGGATACGCAGTATTTT. Translated, it gives CSVTSWDTQYF.

This chain links TRBV30 with TRBJ1-5; D is possibly TRBD1 (5 bases). The V gene lost 3 bases and the J gene lost 1 base, with 10 bases spanning the gap. Per the germline V gene, CDR1 is GTSNPN and CDR2 is SVGIG (reference sequence). This CDR3 has 14 residues. DNA of the CDR3: TGTGCCTGGAGGGGGCTCGGGAGCAATCAGCCCCAGCATTTT. Translation: CAWRGLGSNQPQHF.

This chain connects TRBV9 to TRBJ2-1; D unresolved. The germline gives CDR1 SGDLS, CDR2 YYNGEE. The CDR3 runs to 14 residues. The V end lost 0 bases, the J end lost 6 bases, and 10 bases lay between the germline ends. This chain's CDR3 is CASSVVGPGNEQFF. The DNA for the CDR3 is TGTGCCAGCAGCGTAGTCGGTCCCGGCAATGAGCAGTTCTTC. The entire variable domain, with the rest obtained from reference TRBV9 and TRBJ2-1, is as follows: DSGVTQTPKHLITATGQRVTLRCSPRSGDLSVYWYQQSLDQGLQFLIQYYNGEERAKGNILERFSAQQFPDLHSELNLSSLELGDSALYFCASSVVGPGNEQFFGPGTRLTVL.

This clone was picked up a small number of times. This sequence joins TRBV11-2 and TRBJ2-1; no clear D. Per germline, CDR1 SGHAT and CDR2 FQNNGV. V lost 5 bases and J 5 bases, leaving 10 bases between the germline ends. The CDR3 loop spans 13 amino acids. CDR3 in amino acids: CASSGFRDNEQFF. The CDR3 DNA is TGTGCCAGCAGCGGATTCCGGGACAATGAGCAGTTCTTC. The whole variable domain, filled in from reference TRBV11-2 and TRBJ2-1, reads EAGVAQSPRYKIIEKRQSVAFWCNPISGHATLYWYQQILGQGPKLLIQFQNNGVVDDSQLPKDRFSAERLKGVDSTLKIQPAKLEDSAVYLCASSGFRDNEQFFGPGTRLTVL.